The 6 T cell receptor beta chains presented below share a single source sample, sequenced in a study of OX40 agonist ivuxolimab in advanced cancers. Receptors were amplified or captured by the immunoSEQ multiplex PCR assay. Not all clones reach the TCRdb copy of this immuneACCESS table, which keeps in-frame sequences only. Checked studies attribute under half of the gap to unresolved V genes and leave the rest unexplained. This sample lists about 15,000 clones; about 81% were detected once. Jointly, the top ten make up around two fifths of the sample. Source: CD4+ or CD8+ T cells sorted from blood, taken in a trial of the OX40 agonist ivuxolimab. The receptors originated from an adult with an advanced solid tumor such as melanoma, head and neck, liver or kidney cancer.

This clone was observed once. The rearrangement uses TRBV4-3 and TRBJ2-3; D gene unclear. Germline values: CDR1 LGHNA, CDR2 YSLEER. The CDR3 loop spans 14 amino acids. V was clipped by 4 bases and J by 0 bases, with 8 bases between them. CDR3 region: CASSRGGSTDTQYF. DNA for the CDR3: TGCGCCAGCAGCCGGGGTGGGAGCACAGATACGCAGTATTTT.

The chain couples TRBV21-1 to TRBJ2-7; the table gives TRBD1 as D, unverified against the DNA. TRBV21-1 is recorded as a pseudogene. The CDR3 consists of 13 residues. CDR3 coding DNA: TGTGCCAGTGTCCGGGACACTTCCTACGAGCAGTACTTC. Encoded protein: CASVRDTSYEQYF.

J is TRBJ2-7 and V is TRBV7-9; the D call may be TRBD1 or TRBD2 (5 bases each). This CDR3 spans 15 amino acids. Germline-derived CDR1 and CDR2 are SEHNR and FQNEAQ (reference sequence). The germline V and J ends were trimmed by 5 bases and 0 bases, with 14 bases remaining between them. For the CDR3, the DNA is TGTGCCAGCAGCGTAGGGACGGCTAGCTCCTACGAGCAGTACTTC. It is translated as CASSVGTASSYEQYF.

This sequence joins TRBV19 and TRBJ2-2, with D perhaps TRBD2 (5 bases). The length of the CDR3 is 16 residues. CDR1 LNHDA and CDR2 SQIVND come from the germline V gene (reference sequence). The V end was cut by 7 bases, the J end by 6 bases, with 21 bases between. The CDR3 region is CASTDDYIRSPGELFF. CDR3 coding DNA: TGTGCCAGTACCGATGACTATATTCGGAGTCCCGGGGAGCTGTTTTTT.

The chain has TRBV27 and TRBJ1-1; 7 bases map to TRBD1. Per the germline V gene, CDR1 is MNHEY and CDR2 is SMNVEV (reference sequence). The V and J ends lost 4 bases and 8 bases, in that order; junction bases with no gene match: 13. This CDR3 contains 15 residues. This chain's CDR3 is CASSYGLGGGEEAFF. As DNA, the CDR3 is TGTGCCAGCAGTTATGGTCTAGGAGGGGGCGAGGAAGCTTTCTTT.

The rearrangement uses TRBV27 and TRBJ2-1; perhaps TRBD2 as D (6 bases). The germline CDR1 and CDR2 sequences are MNHEY and SMNVEV (reference sequence). This CDR3 region has 12 residues. V was pared by 5 bases and J by 8 bases, with 10 bases between. The CDR3 DNA reads TGTGCCAGCAGTCCTACGGGGGATGAGCAGTTCTTC. Translating gives CASSPTGDEQFF.